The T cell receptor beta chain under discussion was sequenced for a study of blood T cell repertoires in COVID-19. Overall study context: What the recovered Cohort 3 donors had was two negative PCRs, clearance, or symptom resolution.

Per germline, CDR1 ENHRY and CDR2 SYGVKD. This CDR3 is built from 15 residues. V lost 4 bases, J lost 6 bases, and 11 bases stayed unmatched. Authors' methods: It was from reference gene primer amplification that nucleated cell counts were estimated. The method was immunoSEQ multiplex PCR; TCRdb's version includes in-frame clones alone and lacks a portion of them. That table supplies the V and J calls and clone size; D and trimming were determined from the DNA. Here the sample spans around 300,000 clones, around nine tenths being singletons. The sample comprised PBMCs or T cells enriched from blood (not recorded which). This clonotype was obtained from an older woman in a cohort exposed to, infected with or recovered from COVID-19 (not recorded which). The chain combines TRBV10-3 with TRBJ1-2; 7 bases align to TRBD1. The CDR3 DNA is TGTGCCATCAGTGCGCTGACAGGGAAGGATGATGGCTACACCTTC. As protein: CAISALTGKDDGYTF.